This entry lists 25 T cell receptor beta chains sequenced from one sample in a study of T-cell reconstitution after alpha-beta-depleted transplantation in children. TCRbeta library preparation incorporated unique molecular identifiers. TCRdb re-derived calls from the PCR reads in MiXCR, one entry per CDR3 protein. The profile shows approximately 190,000 distinct CDR3 sequences, roughly 6.3% of them singletons. Sequenced material: PBMCs, taken before TCRalphabeta/CD19-depleted stem cell transplant. The receptor source for this set is a girl under three years old with combined immunodeficiency, due to receive a stem cell transplant.

This clonotype has a count of ten or more. The chain couples TRBV3-1 to TRBJ2-7; D is undetermined. The germline V and J ends were trimmed by 0 bases and 0 bases, with 6 bases remaining between them. Germline V CDR1 and CDR2: LGHDT, YNNKEL (reference sequence). CDR3 length: 14 residues. The CDR3 nucleotides are TGTGCCAGCAGCCAAGATCGATTCTCCTACGAGCAGTACTTC. Amino acids: CASSQDRFSYEQYF.

This clonotype appeared many times. The rearrangement uses TRBV29-1 and TRBJ2-1, with D unresolved. The CDR3 covers 15 residues. Between the trimmed V and J ends, which lost 0 bases and 3 bases, there was a span of 12 bases. Germline V gene sequence: CDR1 SQVTM, CDR2 ANQGSEA. This CDR3 reads CSVEDMGKNYNEQFF. The CDR3 region has the DNA TGCAGCGTTGAAGATATGGGGAAAAACTACAATGAGCAGTTCTTC.

In its sample, this clonotype was seen a few times. The V call is TRBV4-2, the J call TRBJ2-7, with D tentatively TRBD2 (6 bases). The germline CDR1 and CDR2 sequences are LGHNA and YNFKEQ. Trimming cost V 0 bases and J 0 bases, with 12 bases left between them. This CDR3 spans 16 amino acids. The DNA of the CDR3 is TGTGCCAGCAGCCAAGATCAGCGGGTTAGCTCCTACGAGCAGTACTTC. It codes for CASSQDQRVSSYEQYF.

This clonotype showed up many times. This chain uses TRBV5-1 with TRBJ1-1; TRBD1 is a possible D gene (6 bases). Germline V gives CDR1 SGHRS, CDR2 YFSETQ. The CDR3 is 16 residues long. V lost 3 bases and J 0 bases, leaving 15 bases between the germline ends. The CDR3 coding sequence is TGCGCCAGCAGCTCCCGGACAGCCGGTATGAACACTGAAGCTTTCTTT. The encoded protein is CASSSRTAGMNTEAFF.

This clonotype has a count of ten or more. The chain recombines TRBV4-3 with TRBJ2-1; D is undetermined. CDR3 length equals 16 residues. The V gene lost 1 base and the J gene lost 0 bases, with 10 bases spanning the gap. CDR1 LGHNA and CDR2 YSLEER come from the germline V gene. This chain's CDR3 is CASSQGRGSSYNEQFF. In DNA, the CDR3 is TGCGCCAGCAGCCAAGGGCGTGGAAGCTCCTACAATGAGCAGTTCTTC.

This clonotype was observed a handful of times. J is TRBJ1-5 and V is TRBV12-3 or TRBV12-4; D is unclear. V shed 3 bases and J shed 2 bases, with 11 bases lying between them. The CDR3 loop spans 15 amino acids. CDR3 sequence reads: CASSFGPDGNQPQHF. DNA of the CDR3: TGTGCCAGCAGTTTTGGGCCAGACGGCAATCAGCCCCAGCATTTT.

This clonotype has at least ten counts. The rearrangement links TRBV15 to TRBJ1-1; D ambiguous. CDR1 and CDR2 (germline): LNHNV, YYDKDF (reference sequence). Trimming took off 2 bases at V and 0 bases at J, with 7 bases between the two ends. The CDR3 has 14 residues. The CDR3 DNA follows: TGTGCCACCAGCAGACGGGATTTGAACACTGAAGCTTTCTTT. This sequence encodes CATSRRDLNTEAFF.

This rearrangement joins TRBV7-8 to TRBJ2-3; TRBD2 might be the D (6 bases). Deletions cut 0 bases from V and 2 bases from J, with 18 bases between. The CDR3 runs 18 residues. Germline CDR1 and CDR2: SGHVS and FQNEAQ. CDR3 amino acids: CASSLAIGLAQVTDTQYF. CDR3 bases: TGTGCCAGCAGCTTAGCAATCGGGCTAGCGCAAGTCACAGATACGCAGTATTTT.

This clonotype was seen at least ten times. The gene calls are TRBV20-1 and TRBJ1-5; no clear D. Trimming removed 4 bases from V and 3 bases from J, with 7 bases in between. Germline V gene sequence: CDR1 DFQATT, CDR2 SNEGSKA (reference sequence). The CDR3 contains 12 residues. The chain's CDR3 is CSAIGFNQPQHF. The CDR3 coding sequence is TGCAGTGCTATAGGGTTCAATCAGCCCCAGCATTTT.

This clonotype was seen more than once but under ten times. The chain employs TRBV4-3 and TRBJ2-3; 8 bases align to TRBD2. From germline, CDR1 is LGHNA and CDR2 YSLEER. After removal of 0 bases from V and 2 bases from J, the junction contained 13 bases not matched to a gene. The CDR3 extends over 19 amino acids. CDR3 nucleotides: TGCGCCAGCAGCCAAGACTGGTCAAGCGGGAGACCCCCCACAGATACGCAGTATTTT. This sequence encodes CASSQDWSSGRPPTDTQYF.

Ten or more counts support this clonotype. The chain combines TRBV5-1 with TRBJ2-1; 8 nucleotides line up with TRBD2. This CDR3 spans 13 amino acids. V trimming: 3 bases; J trimming: 6 bases; junction bases outside the gene matches: 2. Germline-derived CDR1 and CDR2 are SGHRS and YFSETQ. In nucleotides, the CDR3 is TGCGCCAGCAGCTCTAGCGGGTTCAATGAGCAGTTCTTC. This encodes CASSSSGFNEQFF.

This clonotype was observed many times. The genes are TRBV12-3 or TRBV12-4 and TRBJ1-2; 10 nucleotides align to TRBD1. Germline trimming cut 5 bases from V and 3 bases from J; bases unmatched to any gene: 6. CDR3 length: 15 residues. In nucleotides, the CDR3 is TGTGCCAGCAGTCTCCAAGGGACAGGGGACTATGGCTACACCTTC. It encodes CASSLQGTGDYGYTF.

The chain has TRBV4-2 and TRBJ2-7, with a possible D match to TRBD2 (5 bases). Trimming pared 2 bases from V and 4 bases from J, leaving 12 bases between. The CDR3 is made up of 14 amino acids. Germline V gene lookup returns CDR1 LGHNA and CDR2 YNFKEQ. Here the CDR3 DNA reads TGTGCCAGCAGCCAAAATCGTGGACTGTACGAGCAGTACTTC. Protein sequence: CASSQNRGLYEQYF.

This clonotype has at least ten counts. The chain joins TRBV7-4 to TRBJ2-1, with D possibly TRBD1 on 6 matching bases. The germline V gene has CDR1 SGHVT and CDR2 SQSDAQ. Deletions cut 6 bases from V and 6 bases from J, with 21 bases between. The CDR3 sequence is 16 residues long. The CDR3 reads CASSYGGRGRGNEQFF. As DNA, the CDR3 is TGTGCCAGCAGTTATGGGGGCAGGGGTAGAGGCAATGAGCAGTTCTTC.

This clonotype was recorded a few times. The chain combines TRBV19 with TRBJ2-7; no reliable D call. V was cut by 9 bases and J by 3 bases, with 9 bases left in between. The CDR3 extends over 11 amino acids. Germline values: CDR1 LNHDA, CDR2 SQIVND (reference sequence). The DNA for the CDR3 is TGTGCCAGGTCGCTTTTCTACGAGCAGTACTTC. Translated, it gives CARSLFYEQYF.

This clonotype was seen ten or more times. This rearrangement joins TRBV7-6 to TRBJ2-7; TRBD1 is a possible D gene (5 bases). Trimming took off 3 bases at V and 3 bases at J, with 15 bases between the two ends. CDR3 length: 15 amino acids. Germline CDR1 reads SGHVS; CDR2 reads FNYEAQ. The CDR3 protein is CASSLGPDGNYEQYF. The CDR3 DNA sequence: TGTGCCAGCAGCTTGGGGCCTGACGGCAACTACGAGCAGTACTTC. Variable domain in full (rest from reference TRBV7-6 and TRBJ2-7): GAGVSQSPRYKVTKRGQDVALRCDPISGHVSLYWYRQALGQGPEFLTYFNYEAQQDKSGLPNDRFSAERPEGSISTLTIQRTEQRDSAMYRCASSLGPDGNYEQYFGPGTRLTVT.

This clonotype was counted at least ten times. This chain uses TRBV7-9 with TRBJ2-4; no firm D call. The CDR3 is 17 residues long. In germline, CDR1 is SEHNR, CDR2 FQNEAQ (reference sequence). Trimming took off 5 bases at V and 0 bases at J, with 17 bases between the two ends. Written as DNA, the CDR3 is TGTGCCAGCAGCCCGGAGACTGGTCGTATAGCCAAAAACATTCAGTACTTC. The encoded protein is CASSPETGRIAKNIQYF.

This clonotype appeared many times. The gene calls are TRBV12-3 or TRBV12-4 and TRBJ2-1; possible D gene TRBD1, 6 bases. The CDR3 is made up of 15 amino acids. With 5 bases removed from V and 3 bases from J, the gap between germline ends came to 14 bases. CDR3 sequence (DNA): TGTGCCAGCAGTCCCACAGGGCCCCACTACAATGAGCAGTTCTTC. Translation gives CASSPTGPHYNEQFF.

In its sample, this clonotype was seen many times. The V and J genes are TRBV12-3 or TRBV12-4 and TRBJ2-2; D is perhaps TRBD2 (6 bases). There are 18 residues in the CDR3. Trimming stripped 5 bases from V and 3 bases from J, with 22 bases between. CDR3 nucleotide sequence: TGTGCCAGCAGTCCGGGGACTCCCGAAAAAACCTACACCGGGGAGCTGTTTTTT. It is translated as CASSPGTPEKTYTGELFF.

This clonotype appeared many times. V is TRBV20-1 and J is TRBJ2-3; D ambiguous. In germline, CDR1 is DFQATT, CDR2 SNEGSKA (reference sequence). Trimming took off 3 bases at V and 6 bases at J, with 22 bases between the two ends. The CDR3 totals 16 residues. The CDR3, as DNA: TGCAGTGCTAGCCTCACCCCGTGGACCCACGCGGATACGCAGTATTTT. It codes for CSASLTPWTHADTQYF.

This clonotype has a count of ten or more. The rearrangement links TRBV13 to TRBJ2-1, with TRBD2 matching over 9 bases. The germline CDR1 and CDR2 sequences are PRHDT and FYEKMQ (reference sequence). The CDR3 contains 16 residues. V trimming: 3 bases; J trimming: 7 bases; junction bases outside the gene matches: 10. This CDR3 reads CASSFLVREGRNEQFF. In nucleotides, the CDR3 is TGTGCCAGCAGCTTTCTCGTGCGGGAGGGCCGAAATGAGCAGTTCTTC.

In its sample, this clonotype was seen many times. V usage is TRBV29-1 and J usage is TRBJ2-1, with 8 bases that match TRBD1. The CDR3 runs to 19 residues. J lost 6 bases, V lost 0 bases, and 19 bases had no gene match. Germline values: CDR1 SQVTM, CDR2 ANQGSEA. For the CDR3, the DNA is TGCAGCGTTGAAGATCAAGTTGATTGGCCCAGGGGGCGAATCAATGAGCAGTTCTTC. Protein sequence: CSVEDQVDWPRGRINEQFF.

This clonotype was seen ten or more times. The rearrangement uses TRBV10-3 and TRBJ2-5; D is uncertain. The germline V gene encodes CDR1 ENHRY and CDR2 SYGVKD. The CDR3 length is 14 residues. Trimming cost V 3 bases and J 0 bases, with 8 bases left between them. The CDR3 sequence: CAISDQWDQETQYF. In DNA form, the CDR3 reads TGTGCCATCAGTGATCAGTGGGACCAAGAGACCCAGTACTTC.

This clonotype has at least ten counts. In DNA, the CDR3 is TGTGCCAGCAGCGATACAGGGTTCTATGGCTACACCTTC. It yields the protein CASSDTGFYGYTF. This chain uses TRBV12-3 or TRBV12-4 with TRBJ1-2; the D gene is possibly TRBD1 (6 bases). The V end lost 6 bases, the J end lost 4 bases, and 12 bases lay between the germline ends. This CDR3 is built from 13 residues.

This clonotype was counted at least ten times. The genes are TRBV28 and TRBJ1-1; D gene uncertain. This CDR3 has 13 amino acids. Between the trimmed V and J ends, which lost 1 base and 1 base, there was a span of 4 bases. CDR1 and CDR2 from the germline V gene are MDHEN and SYDVKM. CDR3 residues: CASSLLWNTEAFF. CDR3 nucleotide sequence: TGTGCCAGCAGTTTATTGTGGAACACTGAAGCTTTCTTT.